These 25 T cell receptor beta chains were all obtained from the same sample, sequenced in a study of shared clonotypes between healthy human individuals. The repertoire was sequenced with immunoSEQ multiplex PCR; TCRdb's copy has only in-frame clones and lacks some. The profile covers millions of clones, with less than 95% appearing a single time and around 1.1% taken by the ten largest. Naive CD8 cells, CD45RO-negative and positively selected for CCR7, excluded terminally differentiated effector memory CD45RA+ cells. The sample comprised naive CD8+ T cells sorted from blood. The receptors here all came from a man aged 18-30 years in good health.

The chain joins TRBV30 to TRBJ1-3; 7 bases line up with TRBD1. The V gene's germline CDR1 is GTSNPN and CDR2 SVGIG (reference sequence). The CDR3 spans 15 residues. V lost 4 bases to trimming and J lost 2 bases; unmatched junction nucleotides: 8. The CDR3 DNA is TGTGCCTGGACCGGGACAGCACAAGCTGGAAACACCATATATTTT. It codes for CAWTGTAQAGNTIYF.

The V call is TRBV11-2, the J call TRBJ2-5; a possible D gene is TRBD1 (6 bases). Per germline, CDR1 SGHAT and CDR2 FQNNGV. V was pared by 5 bases and J by 5 bases, with 27 bases between. The CDR3 is made up of 18 amino acids. The CDR3 bases are TGTGCCAGCAGCCCCGAGAGAGTGGGACATGATGGGTCGGAGACCCAGTACTTC. Its protein is CASSPERVGHDGSETQYF.

This CDR3 reads CASSVGGGRSEQYF. The CDR3 DNA is TGTGCCAGCAGCGTAGGTGGCGGGAGGAGCGAGCAGTACTTC. The chain is built from TRBV9 and TRBJ2-7, with 8 bases identical to TRBD2. The germline gives CDR1 SGDLS, CDR2 YYNGEE. Germline trimming cut 0 bases from V and 6 bases from J; bases unmatched to any gene: 5. There are 14 residues in the CDR3.

The CDR3 loop is CATDPGQGMNTEAFF. CDR3 DNA sequence: TGTGCCACCGACCCGGGCCAGGGGATGAACACTGAAGCTTTCTTT. The V call is TRBV7-9, the J call TRBJ1-1; tentatively, D is TRBD1 (6 bases). The CDR3 loop spans 15 amino acids. The V gene's germline CDR1 is SEHNR and CDR2 FQNEAQ (reference sequence). V was shortened by 10 bases and J by 0 bases, with 18 bases between the two germline ends.

The chain employs TRBV28 and TRBJ2-7; 7 bases map to TRBD2. The junction had 14 bases not matched to a gene; V was cut back by 3 bases and J by 0 bases. Germline CDR1 reads MDHEN; CDR2 reads SYDVKM. This CDR3 has 18 residues. The CDR3 DNA is TGTGCCAGCAGTTTTCCACGGGACTACACCCCGAGCTCCTACGAGCAGTACTTC. Its protein is CASSFPRDYTPSSYEQYF.

This clone was observed once. The rearrangement uses TRBV6-5 and TRBJ2-1; TRBD2 matches 9 bases. The CDR3 has 16 amino acids. Germline V gene sequence: CDR1 MNHEY, CDR2 SVGAGI. Losses at the gene ends were 0 bases for V and 7 bases for J; bases not matched to a gene: 7. The CDR3 DNA reads as TGTGCCAGCAGTTACTCGGCGGGAGGGTTAACGAATGAGCAGTTCTTC. Protein: CASSYSAGGLTNEQFF.

The rearrangement links TRBV7-9 to TRBJ1-2, with a weak D call TRBD1 (5 bases). Germline values: CDR1 SEHNR, CDR2 FQNEAQ (reference sequence). Trimming cost V 5 bases and J 2 bases, with 15 bases left between them. The CDR3 is 15 amino acids. CDR3 in amino acids: CASSPAGLTNYGYTF. In DNA form, the CDR3 reads TGTGCCAGCAGCCCCGCGGGACTCACGAACTATGGCTACACCTTC.

The J gene is TRBJ1-1, the V gene TRBV19; tentative D call: TRBD1 (5 bases). Germline loops: CDR1 LNHDA, CDR2 SQIVND (reference sequence). Trimming removed 2 bases at V and 3 bases at J, with 10 bases between. The CDR3 contains 14 residues. Here the CDR3 reads CASSISGLDTEAFF. For the CDR3, the DNA is TGTGCCAGTAGTATATCAGGGTTAGACACTGAAGCTTTCTTT.

This chain connects TRBV29-1 to TRBJ2-2, with 7 bases identical to TRBD2. The CDR3 totals 13 residues. Germline V gene sequence: CDR1 SQVTM, CDR2 ANQGSEA. Trimming took 5 bases from V and 4 from J; bases not matched to a gene: 4. CDR3 region: CSVWSGITGELFF. DNA for the CDR3: TGCAGCGTTTGGAGCGGGATCACCGGGGAGCTGTTTTTT.

Of note for this clone: One end of the junction varies from germline; a read error may be responsible. This chain connects TRBV7-2 to TRBJ2-7; 13 positions agree with TRBD2. Looked up from germline, CDR1 is SGHTA and CDR2 is FQGNSA. The CDR3 runs 18 residues. CDR3: CASSFTQGLAGISFEQYF. DNA for the CDR3: TGTGCCAGCAGCTTCACCCAGGGACTAGCGGGAATATCCTTCGAGCAGTACTTC.

Concerning this clone: One end of the junction varies from germline; a read error may be responsible. The chain links TRBV7-7 to TRBJ2-2; D is undetermined. The CDR3 has 16 amino acids. The germline V gene encodes CDR1 SSHAT and CDR2 FNYEAQ (reference sequence). DNA for the CDR3: TGTGCTAGCAGCCCCCGAAACCCCATGGATACCGGGGAGCTGTTTTTT. Encoded protein: CASSPRNPMDTGELFF.

A remark on this clone: The sample contains more than one DNA sequence encoding this CDR3. CDR3 bases: TGTGCCAGTAGCGACAGGGGCTACAATGAGCAGTTCTTC. The encoded protein is CASSDRGYNEQFF. The chain uses TRBV19 and TRBJ2-1; 8 positions agree with TRBD1. From germline, CDR1 is LNHDA and CDR2 SQIVND (reference sequence). The CDR3 runs 13 residues. The J segment lost 3 bases and the V segment lost 6 bases, leaving 1 base of the junction unmatched.

To note about this clone: Other DNA sequences of this sample code for an identical CDR3. The CDR3 reads CASSLWGHEQYF. Written as DNA, the CDR3 is TGTGCCAGCAGCTTGTGGGGCCACGAGCAGTACTTC. The chain links TRBV5-6 to TRBJ2-7; D is possibly TRBD1 (5 bases). Germline V gene data show CDR1 as SGHDT and CDR2 as YYEEEE. The CDR3 runs to 12 residues. Trimming took off 1 base at V and 5 bases at J, with 7 bases between the two ends.

The chain combines TRBV4-1 with TRBJ2-5, with a possible D match to TRBD2 (8 bases). The CDR3 extends over 16 amino acids. Germline CDR1 reads MGHRA; CDR2 reads YSYEKL. Trimming cost V 3 bases and J 7 bases, with 21 bases left between them. Here the CDR3 reads CASSQATSGGGGTQYF. CDR3 sequence (DNA): TGCGCCAGCAGCCAGGCTACTAGCGGAGGGGGCGGGACCCAGTACTTC.

The chain recombines TRBV27 with TRBJ2-6; D gene ambiguous. V lost 5 bases, J lost 3 bases, and 11 bases lay in between. CDR1 and CDR2 from the germline V gene are MNHEY and SMNVEV (reference sequence). The CDR3 has 15 residues. CDR3 in DNA: TGTGCCAGCAGTCCCCTCTTCGGTGGGGCCAACGTCCTGACTTTC. Translation: CASSPLFGGANVLTF.

This sequence joins TRBV10-1 and TRBJ2-7; D unresolved. This CDR3 comprises 13 residues. V was trimmed by 4 bases and J by 1 base, leaving 8 bases between them. CDR1 is WNHNN and CDR2 is SYGVQD in the germline V gene (reference sequence). In nucleotides, the CDR3 is TGCGCCAGCAGTGTCGGCCGTTCCTACGAGCAGTACTTC. Translating it yields CASSVGRSYEQYF.

The chain uses TRBV9 and TRBJ2-5, with D perhaps matching TRBD1 (5 bases). Germline V gives CDR1 SGDLS, CDR2 YYNGEE. CDR3 length: 17 residues. The V end was cut by 10 bases, the J end by 1 base, with 26 bases between. The CDR3 sequence: CAPWISWPSGIQETQYF. In nucleotides, the CDR3 is TGTGCCCCTTGGATTAGCTGGCCATCAGGGATCCAAGAGACCCAGTACTTC.

The chain combines TRBV15 with TRBJ2-3; D gene ambiguous. Germline V gene sequence: CDR1 LNHNV, CDR2 YYDKDF (reference sequence). V was cut by 3 bases and J by 3 bases, with 16 bases left in between. The length of the CDR3 is 16 residues. CDR3: CATSRNLLEATDTQYF. CDR3 DNA: TGTGCCACCAGCAGGAATCTCTTAGAAGCAACAGATACGCAGTATTTT.

This chain links TRBV29-1 with TRBJ2-3; D is unclear. The germline gives CDR1 SQVTM, CDR2 ANQGSEA. V lost 3 bases, J lost 3 bases, and 22 bases lay in between. This CDR3 comprises 17 residues. CDR3: CSVEGILTSVGTDTQYF. The CDR3 nucleotides are TGCAGCGTTGAGGGCATACTCACATCGGTGGGTACAGATACGCAGTATTTT.

This sequence joins TRBV11-2 and TRBJ2-3, with 7 positions matching TRBD2. CDR1 is SGHAT, CDR2 FQNNGV, per germline. J lost 2 bases, V lost 1 base, and 3 bases had no gene match. The CDR3 is 15 residues long. The CDR3 sequence: CASSLAAGDTDTQYF. CDR3 DNA sequence: TGTGCCAGCAGCTTAGCTGCGGGGGACACAGATACGCAGTATTTT.

This chain links TRBV19 with TRBJ2-7, with 10 bases that match TRBD2. The V and J ends lost 11 bases and 5 bases, in that order; junction bases with no gene match: 15. Germline CDR1 LNHDA, CDR2 SQIVND (reference sequence). This CDR3 has 15 residues. CDR3 in DNA: TGTGCCCGTGCTGTCGCTAGCGGGAGTCCCGACGAGCAGTACTTC. Its protein product is CARAVASGSPDEQYF.

V gene TRBV5-1 combines with J gene TRBJ2-2; 8 bases are shared with TRBD1. The germline CDR1 and CDR2 sequences are SGHRS and YFSETQ. This CDR3 has 15 residues. V trimming: 5 bases; J trimming: 4 bases; junction bases outside the gene matches: 7. CDR3 in amino acids: CASRLTGVGTGELFF. The CDR3 DNA sequence: TGCGCCAGCAGGCTGACAGGGGTTGGCACCGGGGAGCTGTTTTTT.

The chain has TRBV27 and TRBJ2-1; no reliable D call. This CDR3 has 14 residues. Germline assignment: CDR1 MNHEY and CDR2 SMNVEV (reference sequence). V lost 5 bases, J lost 7 bases, and 15 bases lay in between. The CDR3 loop is CASSLAIGGNEQFF. The CDR3 DNA follows: TGTGCCAGCAGTCTTGCAATCGGTGGAAATGAGCAGTTCTTC.

The chain joins TRBV13 to TRBJ2-1; D unresolved. With 0 bases removed from V and 3 bases from J, the gap between germline ends came to 6 bases. The CDR3 contains 14 residues. Germline V lookup: CDR1 PRHDT, CDR2 FYEKMQ (reference sequence). The CDR3 region is CASSLGDNYNEQFF. Here the CDR3 DNA reads TGTGCCAGCAGCTTAGGCGACAACTACAATGAGCAGTTCTTC.

V gene TRBV28 combines with J gene TRBJ2-7; D not certain. This CDR3 is built from 14 residues. Trimming shortened V by 3 bases and J by 0 bases, and 9 bases separated the two germline ends. Germline assignment: CDR1 MDHEN and CDR2 SYDVKM. CDR3 sequence: CASSFPASSYEQYF. CDR3 in DNA: TGTGCCAGCAGTTTTCCGGCTAGCTCCTACGAGCAGTACTTC. Filled out from reference TRBV28 and TRBJ2-7, the complete variable domain reads DVKVTQSSRYLVKRTGEKVFLECVQDMDHENMFWYRQDPGLGLRLIYFSYDVKMKEKGDIPEGYSVSREKKERFSLILESASTNQTSMYLCASSFPASSYEQYFGPGTRLTVT.